This passage covers 18 T cell receptor beta chains from one sample sequenced in a study of T cells in Graves' hyperthyroidism and ophthalmopathy (dated by TCRdb to the late 2010s). Library method: multiplex PCR. Reads for this sample came from an Illumina HiSeq 2000. Amplification of TCR beta CDR3 regions was carried out from RNA transcripts. A first-round RT-PCR of the TCR CDR3 used the HTBI primer set with the Qiagen OneStep RT-PCR kit. The raw public data were reprocessed by TCRdb itself: fastp quality trimming at Q25, MiXCR clonotype calling, in-frame beta chains only. Rows with a matching CDR3 protein are joined into one entry that keeps the most common DNA and genes. The sample yields around 99,000 distinct CDR3 sequences; 16% were counted once. 35% to 50% of the sample is taken by the ten largest. Sequencing was carried out using blood. Source of these receptors: a woman aged 45-65 years with Graves' hyperthyroidism.

Ten or more counts support this clonotype. CDR3 in amino acids: CASSLGLRGGNQPQHF. As DNA, the CDR3 is TGTGCCAGCAGCTTAGGACTCCGGGGAGGCAATCAGCCCCAGCATTTT. The chain couples TRBV7-2 to TRBJ1-5, with D uncertain. From germline, CDR1 is SGHTA and CDR2 FQGNSA. This CDR3 spans 16 amino acids. Trimming left V 1 base short and J 2 bases short, with 12 bases between.

The chain joins TRBV27 to TRBJ1-4; weak D call: TRBD1 (5 bases). Per the germline V gene, CDR1 is MNHEY and CDR2 is SMNVEV (reference sequence). Trimming shortened V by 6 bases and J by 3 bases, and 14 bases separated the two germline ends. CDR3 length: 15 residues. The CDR3 region is CASRPFTGSNEKLFF. CDR3 coding DNA: TGTGCCAGCAGGCCTTTCACAGGTTCTAATGAAAAACTGTTTTTT.

The table lists this clonotype with many counts. This chain joins TRBV28 and TRBJ1-2; D is undetermined. The V end was cut by 2 bases, the J end by 6 bases, with 7 bases between. Per germline, CDR1 MDHEN and CDR2 SYDVKM. This CDR3 spans 12 amino acids. This CDR3 is CASSLKSHGYTF. CDR3 DNA sequence: TGTGCCAGCAGTTTAAAGTCTCATGGCTACACCTTC.

In this sample, this clonotype turned up many times. The chain joins TRBV6-1 to TRBJ1-1, with D possibly being TRBD1 (6 bases). V was shortened by 5 bases and J by 1 base, with 23 bases between the two germline ends. CDR3 size: 18 residues. Germline CDR1 is MNHNS and CDR2 is SASEGT. The CDR3 nucleotides read TGTGCCAGCAGTTACCAAAAATCTTCGGGACACCCGAACACTGAAGCTTTCTTT. It codes for CASSYQKSSGHPNTEAFF.

This clonotype was seen repeatedly, ten times or more. This rearrangement joins TRBV6-1 to TRBJ2-7, with D perhaps TRBD2 (6 bases). V shed 4 bases and J shed 2 bases, with 12 bases lying between them. The CDR3 covers 14 residues. Germline V gene sequence: CDR1 MNHNS, CDR2 SASEGT. The CDR3 sequence: CASSGVSGPYEQYF. The DNA of the CDR3 is TGTGCCAGCAGTGGAGTTAGCGGTCCCTACGAGCAGTACTTC.

This clonotype was recorded at least ten times. The chain carries TRBV3-1 and TRBJ2-5, with D possibly being TRBD1 or TRBD2 (5 bases each). Trimming took off 1 base at V and 5 bases at J, with 14 bases between the two ends. The CDR3 has 15 amino acids. Germline CDR1 and CDR2: LGHDT and YNNKEL (reference sequence). CDR3 sequence (DNA): TGTGCCAGCAGCCAAGGGGACCGGAGATGGGAGACCCAGTACTTC. Translated, it gives CASSQGDRRWETQYF.

The table lists this clonotype with a few counts. This chain links TRBV6-1 with TRBJ1-1; unclear D gene. The CDR3 spans 13 residues. Germline V gene data show CDR1 as MNHNS and CDR2 as SASEGT. Trimming took 6 bases from V and 5 from J, leaving 13 bases between them. CDR3 DNA: TGTGCCAGCAGAGAGATTTCCCGGACTGAAGCTTTCTTT. Its protein is CASREISRTEAFF.

The rearrangement joins TRBV28 to TRBJ2-7, with TRBD1 matching over 7 bases. CDR1 is MDHEN, CDR2 SYDVKM, per germline. This CDR3 has 14 residues. The V gene end was trimmed by 5 bases and the J gene end by 3 bases; junction bases not matched to a gene: 7. CDR3 region: CASSETGARYEQYF. The CDR3 DNA reads as TGTGCCAGCAGTGAAACAGGGGCGCGCTACGAGCAGTACTTC.

In this sample, this clonotype turned up many times. The chain couples TRBV5-1 to TRBJ1-4, with TRBD1 identical over 8 bases. V lost 6 bases and J lost 8; bases outside the gene matches: 9. The CDR3 spans 14 residues. The germline V gene has CDR1 SGHRS and CDR2 YFSETQ. The CDR3 reads CASKNGTGGEKLFF. CDR3 coding DNA: TGCGCCAGCAAGAACGGCACAGGGGGGGAAAAACTGTTTTTT.

This clonotype was observed a few times. The J gene is TRBJ2-1, the V gene TRBV5-1; the match to TRBD2 covers 14 bases. Losses at the gene ends were 3 bases for V and 7 bases for J; bases not matched to a gene: 15. CDR1 is SGHRS, CDR2 YFSETQ, per germline. The CDR3 loop spans 19 amino acids. CDR3 in amino acids: CASSSTSGRGPGTWNEQFF. DNA for the CDR3: TGCGCCAGCAGCTCGACTAGCGGGAGGGGGCCGGGGACCTGGAATGAGCAGTTCTTC.

The genes are TRBV28 and TRBJ2-7; 13 nucleotides match TRBD2. This CDR3 is 15 amino acids long. Germline assignment: CDR1 MDHEN and CDR2 SYDVKM. V dropped 5 bases and J dropped 5; count of bases not matched to a gene: 6. The CDR3 bases are TGTGCCAGCAGTCTGACTAGCGGGAGGAGCCACGAGCAGTACTTC. It specifies CASSLTSGRSHEQYF.

The chain is built from TRBV6-5 and TRBJ2-1; 7 bases align to TRBD2. The CDR3 sequence is 16 residues long. CDR1 and CDR2 from the germline V gene are MNHEY and SVGAGI. Trimming took 0 bases from V and 0 from J; bases not matched to a gene: 2. DNA of the CDR3: TGTGCCAGCAGTTACTCGACTAGCAGCTCCTACAATGAGCAGTTCTTC. Translated: CASSYSTSSSYNEQFF.

This clonotype was recorded a few times. V usage is TRBV6-1 and J usage is TRBJ2-5; 10 bases agree with TRBD2. Germline V CDR1 and CDR2: MNHNS, SASEGT. Germline trimming cut 5 bases from V and 4 bases from J; bases unmatched to any gene: 1. The length of the CDR3 is 13 residues. CDR3 protein: CASSRTSGETQYF. CDR3 coding DNA: TGTGCCAGCAGTCGGACTAGCGGAGAGACCCAGTACTTC.

The V gene is TRBV20-1, the J gene TRBJ1-1; D not resolved. Germline CDR1 DFQATT, CDR2 SNEGSKA (reference sequence). Between the trimmed V and J ends, which lost 8 bases and 0 bases, there was a span of 16 bases. The CDR3 contains 14 residues. For the CDR3, the DNA is TGCAGTTCTATGTTAACAGAGCTGAACACTGAAGCTTTCTTT. Amino acids: CSSMLTELNTEAFF.

This clonotype was seen ten or more times. Germline is not matched at one junction end, which may reflect a read error. V is TRBV7-9 and J is TRBJ2-6, with 10 bases lining up with TRBD2. CDR3 length: 11 residues. Germline V gene data show CDR1 as SEHNR and CDR2 as FQNEAQ (reference sequence). DNA for the CDR3: TGTGCCAGCAGCACCGGACTAGCGGCTGACTTC. It codes for CASSTGLAADF.

This clonotype was recorded at least ten times. The chain combines TRBV7-2 with TRBJ2-1; 13 bases match TRBD2. V shed 1 base, J shed 10 bases, and the junction held 7 bases outside the gene matches. The germline V gene has CDR1 SGHTA and CDR2 FQGNSA. The CDR3 totals 16 residues. The CDR3 loop is CASSLDELGLAGEQFF. CDR3 bases: TGTGCCAGCAGCTTAGACGAACTGGGACTAGCGGGAGAGCAGTTCTTC.

This clonotype showed up many times. The V and J genes are TRBV4-1 and TRBJ2-1; 7 bases align to TRBD2. Germline V CDR1 and CDR2: MGHRA, YSYEKL. The CDR3 is 15 amino acids. V lost 1 base to trimming and J lost 4 bases; unmatched junction nucleotides: 4. Here the CDR3 reads CASSQGPSGYNEQFF. In DNA form, the CDR3 reads TGCGCCAGCAGCCAAGGTCCTAGCGGATACAATGAGCAGTTCTTC.

This clonotype came up many times. The chain recombines TRBV6-5 with TRBJ2-7, with a possible D match to TRBD1 (6 bases). The germline gives CDR1 MNHEY, CDR2 SVGAGI. Trimming pared 2 bases from V and 2 bases from J, leaving 10 bases between. CDR3 length equals 14 residues. CDR3 amino acids: CASSYNRATYEQYF. The CDR3 bases are TGTGCCAGCAGTTACAACAGGGCGACCTACGAGCAGTACTTC.